The clone carrying this T cell receptor (beta chain) was counted between two and nine times. Antigen: not known. MiXCR, run by TCRdb on the RT-PCR reads, gives a single entry per CDR3 protein. The sample yields roughly 700,000 distinct CDR3 sequences, 15% to 17% seen once. The data were taken from a study of response to subunit inactivated influenza vaccine. General study points: After each seasonal influenza vaccination, few new T cells are recruited, the authors suggested.

CDR3 length: 14 residues. The V and J ends lost 3 bases and 7 bases respectively, with 13 bases between them. The chain combines TRBV12-3 or TRBV12-4 with TRBJ2-1; possible D gene TRBD2, 5 bases. This receptor was identified in a man aged 45 to 65 who received an inactivated influenza vaccine. The sample in question was PBMCs from blood, obtained approximately 13 days after vaccination. The CDR3 sequence: CASSLWGEGNEQFF. CDR3 nucleotides: TGTGCCAGCAGTTTGTGGGGAGAGGGAAATGAGCAGTTCTTC.